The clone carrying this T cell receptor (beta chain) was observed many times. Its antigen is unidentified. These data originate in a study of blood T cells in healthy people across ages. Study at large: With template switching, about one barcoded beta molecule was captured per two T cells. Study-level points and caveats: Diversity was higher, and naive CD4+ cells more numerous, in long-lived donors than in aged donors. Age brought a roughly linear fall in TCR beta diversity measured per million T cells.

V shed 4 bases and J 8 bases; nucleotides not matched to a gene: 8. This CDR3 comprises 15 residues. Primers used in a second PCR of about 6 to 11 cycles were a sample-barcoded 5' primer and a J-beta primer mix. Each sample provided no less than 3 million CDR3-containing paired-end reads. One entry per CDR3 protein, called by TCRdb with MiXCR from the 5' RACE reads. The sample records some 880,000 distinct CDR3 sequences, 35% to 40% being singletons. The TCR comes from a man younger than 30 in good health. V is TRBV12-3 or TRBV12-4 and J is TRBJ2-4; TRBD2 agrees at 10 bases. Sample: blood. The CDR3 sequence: CASSSASGGAYIQYF. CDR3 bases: TGTGCCAGCAGTTCCGCAAGCGGGGGGGCTTACATTCAGTACTTC.